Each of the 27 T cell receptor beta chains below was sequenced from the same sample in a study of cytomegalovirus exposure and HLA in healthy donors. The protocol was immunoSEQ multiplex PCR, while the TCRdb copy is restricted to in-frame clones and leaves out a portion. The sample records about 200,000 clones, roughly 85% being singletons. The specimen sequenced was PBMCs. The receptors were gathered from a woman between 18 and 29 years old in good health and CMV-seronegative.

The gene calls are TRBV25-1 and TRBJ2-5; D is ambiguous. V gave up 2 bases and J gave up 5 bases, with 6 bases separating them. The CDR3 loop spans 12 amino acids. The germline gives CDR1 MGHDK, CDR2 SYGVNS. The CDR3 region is CASSEPEETQYF. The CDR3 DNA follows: TGTGCCAGCAGTGAACCGGAGGAGACCCAGTACTTC.

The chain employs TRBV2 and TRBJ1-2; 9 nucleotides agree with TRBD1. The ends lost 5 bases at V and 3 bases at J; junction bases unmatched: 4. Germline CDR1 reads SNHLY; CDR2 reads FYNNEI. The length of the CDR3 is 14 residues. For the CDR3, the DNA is TGTGCCAGCAGTCAACAGGGGGCTGACTATGGCTACACCTTC. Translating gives CASSQQGADYGYTF.

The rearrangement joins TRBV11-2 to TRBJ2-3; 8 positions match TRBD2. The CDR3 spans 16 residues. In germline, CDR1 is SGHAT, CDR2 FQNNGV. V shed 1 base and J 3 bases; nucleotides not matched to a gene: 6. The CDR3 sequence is CASSLAGGPTTDTQYF. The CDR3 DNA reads TGTGCCAGCAGCTTAGCGGGAGGGCCAACGACAGATACGCAGTATTTT.

The CDR3 DNA reads TGTGCCAGCTCACCATTGGGAGGGACGCAGTATTTT. This gives the protein CASSPLGGTQYF. V usage is TRBV18 and J usage is TRBJ2-3, with 7 bases aligning to TRBD2. Germline CDR1 reads KGHSH; CDR2 reads LQKENI. Trimming took 2 bases from V and 9 from J; bases not matched to a gene: 2. This CDR3 is built from 12 residues.

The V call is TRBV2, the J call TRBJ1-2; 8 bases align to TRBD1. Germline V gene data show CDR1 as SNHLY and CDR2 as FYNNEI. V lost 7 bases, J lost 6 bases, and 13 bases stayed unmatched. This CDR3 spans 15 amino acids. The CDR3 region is CASTQAQGERDGYTF. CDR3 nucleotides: TGTGCCAGCACCCAAGCACAGGGGGAACGGGATGGCTACACCTTC.

CDR3 coding DNA: TGTGCCAGCAGTAACCGGAACAGGGCGTTCCTCTATGGCTACACCTTC. It yields the protein CASSNRNRAFLYGYTF. V usage is TRBV2 and J usage is TRBJ1-2; possibly TRBD1 for D (6 bases). The CDR3 contains 16 residues. The germline gives CDR1 SNHLY, CDR2 FYNNEI. V was clipped by 5 bases and J by 4 bases, with 20 bases between them.

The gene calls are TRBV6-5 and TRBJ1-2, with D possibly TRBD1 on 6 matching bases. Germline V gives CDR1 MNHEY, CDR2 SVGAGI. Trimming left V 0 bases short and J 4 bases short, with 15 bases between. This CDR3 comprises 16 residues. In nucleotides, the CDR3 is TGTGCCAGCAGTTACTCAGATATCGGGGGCGGCTATGGCTACACCTTC. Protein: CASSYSDIGGGYGYTF.

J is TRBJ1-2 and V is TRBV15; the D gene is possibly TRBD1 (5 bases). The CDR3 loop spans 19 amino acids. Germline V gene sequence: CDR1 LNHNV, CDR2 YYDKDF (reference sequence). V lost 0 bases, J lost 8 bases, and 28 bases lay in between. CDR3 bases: TGTGCCACCAGCAGAGATTTCGGGGGGGTAGGATGGAACTTAGGCGGCTACACCTTC. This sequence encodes CATSRDFGGVGWNLGGYTF.

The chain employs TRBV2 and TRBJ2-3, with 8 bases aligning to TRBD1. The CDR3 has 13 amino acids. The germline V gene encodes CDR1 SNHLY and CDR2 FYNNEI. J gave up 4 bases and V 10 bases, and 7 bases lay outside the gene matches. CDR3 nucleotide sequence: TGTGCCATCGGCGGGACAGGAGCAGATACGCAGTATTTT. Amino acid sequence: CAIGGTGADTQYF. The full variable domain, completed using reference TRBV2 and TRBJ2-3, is EPEVTQTPSHQVTQMGQEVILRCVPISNHLYFYWYRQILGQKVEFLVSFYNNEISEKSEIFDDQFSVERPDGSNFTLKIRSTKLEDSAMYFCAIGGTGADTQYFGPGTRLTVL.

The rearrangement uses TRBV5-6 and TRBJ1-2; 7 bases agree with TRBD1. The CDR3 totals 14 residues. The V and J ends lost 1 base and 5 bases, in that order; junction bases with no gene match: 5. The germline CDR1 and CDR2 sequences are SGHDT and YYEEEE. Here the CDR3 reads CASSLPQGGYGYTF. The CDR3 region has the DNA TGTGCCAGCAGCTTGCCTCAGGGGGGGTATGGCTACACCTTC.

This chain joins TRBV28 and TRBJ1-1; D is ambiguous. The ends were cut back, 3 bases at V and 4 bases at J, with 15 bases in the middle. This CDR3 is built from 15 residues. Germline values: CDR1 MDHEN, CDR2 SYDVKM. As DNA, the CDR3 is TGTGCCAGCAGTTTTCCTGAAGGGCAGCTCACTGAAGCTTTCTTT. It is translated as CASSFPEGQLTEAFF.

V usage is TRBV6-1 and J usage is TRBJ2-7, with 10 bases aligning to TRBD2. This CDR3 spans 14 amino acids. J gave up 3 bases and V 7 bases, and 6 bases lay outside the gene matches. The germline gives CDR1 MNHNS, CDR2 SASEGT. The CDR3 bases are TGTGCCAGCAATCAGCGGGGGGGCATCTACGAGCAGTACTTC. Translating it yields CASNQRGGIYEQYF.

Here the CDR3 DNA reads TGTGCCAGCAGTGAAGCACGGTACGAGCAGTACTTC. Its translation: CASSEARYEQYF. The rearrangement uses TRBV2 and TRBJ2-7; D ambiguous. Germline loops: CDR1 SNHLY, CDR2 FYNNEI. The CDR3 loop spans 12 amino acids. Trimming removed 0 bases from V and 4 bases from J, with 4 bases in between.

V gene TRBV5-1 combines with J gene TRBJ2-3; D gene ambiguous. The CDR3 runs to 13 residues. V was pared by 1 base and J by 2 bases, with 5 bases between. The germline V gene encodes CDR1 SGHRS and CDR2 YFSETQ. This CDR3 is CASSLYDTDTQYF. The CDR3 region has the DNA TGCGCCAGCAGCTTGTATGACACAGATACGCAGTATTTT.

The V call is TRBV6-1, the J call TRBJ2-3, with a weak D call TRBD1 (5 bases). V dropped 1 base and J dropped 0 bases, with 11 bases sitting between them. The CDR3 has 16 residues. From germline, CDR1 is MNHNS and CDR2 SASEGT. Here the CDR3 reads CASSEGAGRSTDTQYF. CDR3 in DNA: TGTGCCAGCAGTGAAGGGGCAGGGCGGAGCACAGATACGCAGTATTTT.

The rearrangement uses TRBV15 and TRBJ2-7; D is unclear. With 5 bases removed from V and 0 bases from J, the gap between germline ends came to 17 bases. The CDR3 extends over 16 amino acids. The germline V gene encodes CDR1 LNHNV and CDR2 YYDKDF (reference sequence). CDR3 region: CATSGPSGVHSYEQYF. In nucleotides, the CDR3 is TGTGCCACCAGCGGGCCGAGTGGGGTACACTCCTACGAGCAGTACTTC.

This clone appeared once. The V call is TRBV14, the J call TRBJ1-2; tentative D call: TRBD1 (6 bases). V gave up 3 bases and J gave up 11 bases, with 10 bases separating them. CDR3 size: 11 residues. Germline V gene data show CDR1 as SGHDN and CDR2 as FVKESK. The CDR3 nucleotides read TGTGCCAGCAGCCACGGGACATTTTACACCTTC. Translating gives CASSHGTFYTF.

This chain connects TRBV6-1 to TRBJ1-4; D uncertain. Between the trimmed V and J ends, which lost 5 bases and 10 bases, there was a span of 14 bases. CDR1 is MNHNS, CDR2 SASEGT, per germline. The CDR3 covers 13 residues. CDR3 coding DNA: TGTGCCAGCAGTTATAGTAGCCCCTTAAAACTGTTTTTT. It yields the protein CASSYSSPLKLFF.

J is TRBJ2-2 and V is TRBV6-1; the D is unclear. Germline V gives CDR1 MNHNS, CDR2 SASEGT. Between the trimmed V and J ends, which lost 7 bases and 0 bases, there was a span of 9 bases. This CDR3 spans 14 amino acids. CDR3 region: CASTKAPNTGELFF. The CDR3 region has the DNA TGTGCCAGCACGAAGGCTCCGAACACCGGGGAGCTGTTTTTT.

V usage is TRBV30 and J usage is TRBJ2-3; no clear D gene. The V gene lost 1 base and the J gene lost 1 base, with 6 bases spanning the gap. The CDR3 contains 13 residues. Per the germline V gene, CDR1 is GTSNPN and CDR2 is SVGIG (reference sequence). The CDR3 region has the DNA TGTGCCTGGAGTGGCCAGCGCACAGATACGCAGTATTTT. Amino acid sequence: CAWSGQRTDTQYF.

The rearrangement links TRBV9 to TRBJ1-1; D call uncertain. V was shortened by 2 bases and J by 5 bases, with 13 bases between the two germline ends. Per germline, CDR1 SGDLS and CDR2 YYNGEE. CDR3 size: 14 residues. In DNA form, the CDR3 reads TGTGCCAGCAGCGTTGGGGTAGGAAGGACTGAAGCTTTCTTT. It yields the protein CASSVGVGRTEAFF.

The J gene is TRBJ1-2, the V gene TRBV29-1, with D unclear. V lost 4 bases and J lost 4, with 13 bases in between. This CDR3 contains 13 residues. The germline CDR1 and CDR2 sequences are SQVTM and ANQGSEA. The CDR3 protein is CSVGGGSGYGYTF. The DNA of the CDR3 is TGCAGCGTTGGAGGAGGATCAGGCTATGGCTACACCTTC.

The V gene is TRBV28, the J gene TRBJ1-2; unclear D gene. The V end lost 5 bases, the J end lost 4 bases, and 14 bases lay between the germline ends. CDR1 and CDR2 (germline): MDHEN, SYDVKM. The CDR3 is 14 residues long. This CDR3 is CASSIGLQLYGYTF. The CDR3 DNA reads TGTGCCAGCAGTATCGGACTTCAGCTCTATGGCTACACCTTC.

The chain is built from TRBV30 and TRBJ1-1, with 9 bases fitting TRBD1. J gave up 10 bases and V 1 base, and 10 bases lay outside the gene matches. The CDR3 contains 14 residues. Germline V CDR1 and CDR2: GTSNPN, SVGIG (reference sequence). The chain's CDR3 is CAWSATPGQGAAFF. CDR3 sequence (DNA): TGTGCCTGGAGTGCGACTCCGGGACAGGGAGCAGCTTTCTTT.

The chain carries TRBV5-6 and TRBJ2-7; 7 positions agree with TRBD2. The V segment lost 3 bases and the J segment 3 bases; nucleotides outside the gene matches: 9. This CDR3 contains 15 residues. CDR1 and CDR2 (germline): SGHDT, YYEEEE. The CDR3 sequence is CASSWGGADNYEQYF. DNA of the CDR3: TGTGCCAGCAGCTGGGGAGGGGCAGACAACTACGAGCAGTACTTC.

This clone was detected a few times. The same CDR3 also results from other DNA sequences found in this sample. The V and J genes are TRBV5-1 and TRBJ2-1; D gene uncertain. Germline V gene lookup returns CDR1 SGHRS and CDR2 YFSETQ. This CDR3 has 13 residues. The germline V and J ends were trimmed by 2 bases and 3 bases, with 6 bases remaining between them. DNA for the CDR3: TGCGCCAGCAGCTTTTCAGACTACAATGAGCAGTTCTTC. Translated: CASSFSDYNEQFF.

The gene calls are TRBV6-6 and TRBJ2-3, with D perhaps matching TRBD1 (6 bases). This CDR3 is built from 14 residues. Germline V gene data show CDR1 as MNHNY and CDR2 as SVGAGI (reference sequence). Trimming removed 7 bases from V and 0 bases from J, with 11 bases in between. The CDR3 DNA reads TGTGCCAGCAAAACAGGGTCCAGCACAGATACGCAGTATTTT. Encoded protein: CASKTGSSTDTQYF.